The clone carrying this T cell receptor beta chain appeared a few times. The antigen is not known. The germline gives CDR1 MGHRA, CDR2 YSYEKL. Trimming removed 0 bases at V and 2 bases at J, with 13 bases between. The CDR3 covers 16 residues. This record comes from a study of cytomegalovirus exposure and HLA in healthy donors. General study results and limits: A further, later analysis showed that HLA-associated TCR beta chains (compared with equally common others) were more clonally expanded.

The PCR had 60 Vbeta and 13 Jbeta primers. TCRdb's copy holds only in-frame clones and misses some; the assay was immunoSEQ multiplex PCR. The data show over 60,000 clones, under 80% seen once. The specimen was PBMCs. The chain carries TRBV4-1 and TRBJ1-1, with D perhaps TRBD1 (5 bases). The source is a male donor in good health and CMV-seropositive. DNA of the CDR3: TGCGCCAGCAGCCAAGATCGGGGGGAGGGAAACACTGAAGCTTTCTTT. This codes for CASSQDRGEGNTEAFF.